The 31 T cell receptor beta chains listed next were all sequenced from one sample in a study of human T cells and chemical hapten exposure. TCRdb fed the RACE reads into MiXCR, producing one record per CDR3 protein. The sample yields around 150,000 distinct CDR3 sequences, 13% to 15% seen once. Time point reported: patch test 1, 2 weeks after DPC sensitization. Treatment in this sample: therapeutic diphenylcyclopropenone sensitization with weekly scalp DPC. The source was whole blood, collected in connection with sensitization to the hapten diphenylcyclopropenone (DPC). These receptors all come from a woman aged 25-40 years with alopecia areata. Some clones in this sample may be carry-over from other donors' samples.

This clonotype was detected ten times or more. The gene calls are TRBV4-3 and TRBJ2-7; a possible D gene is TRBD1 (6 bases). Germline assignment: CDR1 LGHNA and CDR2 YSLEER. Between the trimmed V and J ends, which lost 0 bases and 3 bases, there was a span of 15 bases. There are 16 residues in the CDR3. The CDR3 DNA is TGCGCCAGCAGCCAAGATTTTCACAGGGAAGTCTACGAGCAGTACTTC. Its translation is CASSQDFHREVYEQYF.

The rearrangement uses TRBV5-1 and TRBJ1-6; 10 bases are a match to TRBD1. The germline V gene encodes CDR1 SGHRS and CDR2 YFSETQ. The CDR3 totals 17 residues. The ends lost 4 bases at V and 5 bases at J; junction bases unmatched: 9. CDR3 loop: CASSGQTGGAHNSPLHF. CDR3 nucleotide sequence: TGCGCCAGCAGCGGGCAGACAGGGGGCGCCCATAATTCACCCCTCCACTTT.

This clonotype was seen only a few times. This chain links TRBV29-1 with TRBJ1-2, with D possibly matching TRBD1 (5 bases). V gave up 3 bases and J gave up 5 bases, with 13 bases separating them. Germline-derived CDR1 and CDR2 are SQVTM and ANQGSEA. The CDR3 totals 13 residues. DNA for the CDR3: TGCAGCGTTGATGAGGGGAGGAATTATGGCTACACCTTC. The encoded protein is CSVDEGRNYGYTF.

This sequence joins TRBV15 and TRBJ1-2; D gene ambiguous. The germline V gene has CDR1 LNHNV and CDR2 YYDKDF (reference sequence). This CDR3 is 15 amino acids long. With 5 bases removed from V and 2 bases from J, the gap between germline ends came to 15 bases. The CDR3 sequence is CATSPDNAANYGYTF. The CDR3, as DNA: TGTGCCACCAGCCCCGACAATGCCGCCAACTATGGCTACACCTTC.

J is TRBJ1-2 and V is TRBV20-1; a possible D gene is TRBD1 (6 bases). Per the germline V gene, CDR1 is DFQATT and CDR2 is SNEGSKA (reference sequence). Trimming left V 0 bases short and J 4 bases short, with 15 bases between. The CDR3 is 15 amino acids. The CDR3 nucleotides read TGCAGTGCTAGAGATCCCAGGGGCCTTATCTATGGCTACACCTTC. Its translation is CSARDPRGLIYGYTF.

This clonotype appeared many times. The rearrangement links TRBV6-2 or TRBV6-3 to TRBJ2-7, with D unclear. This CDR3 region has 15 residues. V was clipped by 2 bases and J by 2 bases, with 13 bases between them. CDR1 and CDR2 from the germline V gene are MNHEY and SVGEGT. CDR3 loop: CASSYGFQAAYEQYF. The CDR3 region has the DNA TGTGCCAGCAGTTACGGGTTCCAGGCCGCCTACGAGCAGTACTTC.

This clonotype was found many times. The CDR3 region has the DNA TGTGCCAGCATGGGGGCCCAGGGTTTCGACCGACAGCCCCAGCATTTT. Residues: CASMGAQGFDRQPQHF. The V gene is TRBV28, the J gene TRBJ1-5, with a tentative D call TRBD1 (6 bases). CDR3 length: 16 residues. Trimming cost V 7 bases and J 7 bases, with 23 bases left between them. CDR1 and CDR2 (germline): MDHEN, SYDVKM.

This clonotype was detected ten times or more. The chain couples TRBV18 to TRBJ2-7; 11 bases map to TRBD1. Germline CDR1 and CDR2: KGHSH and LQKENI. This CDR3 region has 14 residues. Trimming took 6 bases from V and 3 from J; bases not matched to a gene: 4. The CDR3 loop reads CASSSGTGGYEQYF. In DNA form, the CDR3 reads TGTGCCAGCTCCTCCGGGACAGGGGGCTACGAGCAGTACTTC.

This clonotype was found many times. This chain uses TRBV9 with TRBJ1-1; D is unclear. The CDR3 is 15 amino acids. With 0 bases removed from V and 6 bases from J, the gap between germline ends came to 15 bases. Germline CDR1 reads SGDLS; CDR2 reads YYNGEE. The DNA for the CDR3 is TGTGCCAGCAGCGTAGGGGCAGAGGGAACCGCTGAAGCTTTCTTT. Residues: CASSVGAEGTAEAFF.

This clonotype was detected many times. The chain is built from TRBV7-9 and TRBJ1-1; D perhaps matches TRBD1 (6 bases). CDR3 length equals 17 residues. Germline V gene sequence: CDR1 SEHNR, CDR2 FQNEAQ (reference sequence). Trimming removed 2 bases at V and 0 bases at J, with 16 bases between. The CDR3 DNA reads TGTGCCAGCAGCTTATCCACCTACAGGGATTTGAACACTGAAGCTTTCTTT. The encoded protein is CASSLSTYRDLNTEAFF. Looking up the rest from reference TRBV7-9 and TRBJ1-1 gives the full variable domain: DTGVSQNPRHKITKRGQNVTFRCDPISEHNRLYWYRQTLGQGPEFLTYFQNEAQLEKSRLLSDRFSAERPKGSFSTLEIQRTEQGDSAMYLCASSLSTYRDLNTEAFFGQGTRLTVV.

This clonotype showed up many times. The gene calls are TRBV28 and TRBJ2-5; no clear D. Germline CDR1 is MDHEN and CDR2 is SYDVKM. Trimming shortened V by 6 bases and J by 4 bases, and 6 bases separated the two germline ends. The CDR3 is 11 amino acids. The CDR3 DNA sequence: TGTGCCAGCAGAGGACGAGAGACCCAGTACTTC. Protein sequence: CASRGRETQYF.

This clonotype came up a few times. The genes are TRBV6-5 and TRBJ2-7, with a weak D call TRBD1 (6 bases). CDR3 length: 14 residues. The germline V gene has CDR1 MNHEY and CDR2 SVGAGI. The germline V and J ends were trimmed by 2 bases and 2 bases, with 10 bases remaining between them. This chain's CDR3 is CASSYTGQPYEQYF. The DNA for the CDR3 is TGTGCCAGCAGTTACACAGGGCAGCCCTACGAGCAGTACTTC.

This clonotype was picked up many times. The chain's CDR3 is CASSIDRGLTYEQYF. CDR3 bases: TGTGCCAGCAGTATCGACAGGGGATTAACCTACGAGCAGTACTTC. The chain employs TRBV12-3 or TRBV12-4 and TRBJ2-7, with TRBD1 matching over 8 bases. V lost 5 bases and J lost 2; bases outside the gene matches: 8. This CDR3 region has 15 residues.

The chain is built from TRBV7-9 and TRBJ1-6, with 8 bases that match TRBD1. J lost 9 bases, V lost 3 bases, and 10 bases had no gene match. Germline values: CDR1 SEHNR, CDR2 FQNEAQ (reference sequence). The CDR3 consists of 16 residues. This CDR3 reads CASSLDRDRRSSPLHF. Here the CDR3 DNA reads TGTGCCAGCAGCTTGGACCGGGACAGGCGTAGTTCACCCCTCCACTTT.

This clonotype was picked up many times. This chain uses TRBV7-9 with TRBJ2-1, with D uncertain. This CDR3 region has 14 residues. Germline loops: CDR1 SEHNR, CDR2 FQNEAQ (reference sequence). V was trimmed by 4 bases and J by 4 bases, leaving 11 bases between them. Written as DNA, the CDR3 is TGTGCCAGCAGCTGGGCTGACTTATACAATGAGCAGTTCTTC. Protein product: CASSWADLYNEQFF.

This clonotype was seen a few times. The V and J genes are TRBV18 and TRBJ1-2; TRBD1 matches at 9 bases. Germline loops: CDR1 KGHSH, CDR2 LQKENI. The CDR3 contains 15 residues. The J segment lost 6 bases and the V segment lost 4 bases, leaving 9 bases of the junction unmatched. The CDR3 DNA reads as TGTGCCAGCTCACAGACCTGGGACAGGGAGGATGGCTACACCTTC. This sequence encodes CASSQTWDREDGYTF.

With respect to this clonotype: An end of the junction differs from the germline gene, which may be a read error. The V gene is TRBV6-1, the J gene TRBJ2-3; a weak D match, TRBD1 (6 bases). This CDR3 contains 11 residues. Germline V lookup: CDR1 MNHNS, CDR2 SASEGT. The CDR3: CASSVRDNLWF. The CDR3 nucleotides read TGTGCCAGCAGTGTCCGGGACAATCTTTGGTTT.

The chain joins TRBV29-1 to TRBJ2-3, with TRBD2 matching over 13 bases. CDR3 length: 14 amino acids. V trimming: 4 bases; J trimming: 4 bases; junction bases outside the gene matches: 2. Germline V gene data show CDR1 as SQVTM and CDR2 as ANQGSEA. The CDR3 is CSVVLAGGPDTQYF. CDR3 bases: TGCAGCGTTGTACTAGCGGGGGGGCCAGATACGCAGTATTTT.

This rearrangement joins TRBV25-1 to TRBJ2-7; 7 bases align to TRBD1. Germline V gene data show CDR1 as MGHDK and CDR2 as SYGVNS. This CDR3 is built from 14 residues. Trimming removed 6 bases from V and 2 bases from J; junction bases left unmatched: 7. CDR3 region: CASSPGTVPYEQYF. The CDR3 nucleotides read TGTGCCAGCAGCCCCGGGACAGTTCCCTACGAGCAGTACTTC.

This chain uses TRBV28 with TRBJ1-2, with TRBD1 as a possible D gene (6 bases). The germline gives CDR1 MDHEN, CDR2 SYDVKM. This CDR3 is 15 amino acids long. Trimming pared 3 bases from V and 2 bases from J, leaving 13 bases between. CDR3: CASSFGDTENYGYTF. CDR3 sequence (DNA): TGTGCCAGCAGTTTTGGGGACACCGAAAACTATGGCTACACCTTC.

The chain combines TRBV12-3 or TRBV12-4 with TRBJ2-1; unclear D gene. The CDR3 is 13 amino acids. V lost 5 bases and J 6 bases, leaving 11 bases between the germline ends. This CDR3 reads CASSPPVVNEQFF. CDR3 in DNA: TGTGCCAGCAGTCCCCCCGTGGTCAATGAGCAGTTCTTC.

This clonotype was counted many times. The CDR3 spells CASSTGASTDTQYF. Here the CDR3 DNA reads TGTGCCAGCAGTACAGGGGCGAGCACAGATACGCAGTATTTT. V and J are TRBV6-5 and TRBJ2-3, with 7 positions matching TRBD1. The length of the CDR3 is 14 residues. Germline V CDR1 and CDR2: MNHEY, SVGAGI. Germline trimming cut 5 bases from V and 0 bases from J; bases unmatched to any gene: 2.

This clonotype was detected many times. The CDR3 protein is CASREGPYEQYF. CDR3 DNA sequence: TGTGCCAGCAGAGAAGGGCCCTACGAGCAGTACTTC. The V call is TRBV28, the J call TRBJ2-7; no definite D call. CDR1 and CDR2 from the germline V gene are MDHEN and SYDVKM. The ends were cut back, 6 bases at V and 2 bases at J, with 8 bases in the middle. The CDR3 length is 12 residues.

The rearrangement uses TRBV18 and TRBJ2-3; TRBD2 matches 8 bases. The J segment lost 5 bases and the V segment lost 3 bases, leaving 13 bases of the junction unmatched. The CDR3 totals 17 residues. The germline V gene has CDR1 KGHSH and CDR2 LQKENI. The CDR3 is CASSPSRSGSGKDTQYF. CDR3 DNA: TGTGCCAGCTCACCTTCTAGGAGCGGGAGTGGGAAAGATACGCAGTATTTT.

This clonotype has ten or more counts. This sequence joins TRBV12-3 or TRBV12-4 and TRBJ1-6, with D tentatively TRBD1 (5 bases). Trimming took 0 bases from V and 10 from J, leaving 22 bases between them. The CDR3 is made up of 18 amino acids. CDR3 bases: TGTGCCAGCAGTTTAGCGACGCCGGGACTCAGGGTTCGGTCACCCCTCCACTTT. Translated, it gives CASSLATPGLRVRSPLHF.

There are many counts of this clonotype. This chain links TRBV12-3 or TRBV12-4 with TRBJ2-3; D is unresolved. The CDR3 totals 13 residues. Deletions cut 5 bases from V and 8 bases from J, with 14 bases between. The CDR3 bases are TGTGCCAGCAGTCCCAATCAGGCGTCTACGCAGTATTTT. Translated: CASSPNQASTQYF.

The chain is built from TRBV20-1 and TRBJ2-1; possible D gene TRBD2, 6 bases. The CDR3 consists of 15 residues. Germline V CDR1 and CDR2: DFQATT, SNEGSKA (reference sequence). Trimming removed 0 bases at V and 5 bases at J, with 14 bases between. CDR3 coding DNA: TGCAGTGCTAGAGATTTCACTAGCAATAACAATGAGCAGTTCTTC. Translated, it gives CSARDFTSNNNEQFF.

The chain couples TRBV4-3 to TRBJ1-5; no definite D call. CDR1 LGHNA and CDR2 YSLEER come from the germline V gene. Trimming removed 0 bases at V and 5 bases at J, with 8 bases between. CDR3 size: 14 residues. As DNA, the CDR3 is TGCGCCAGCAGCCAAGATCGTGCGGATCAGCCCCAGCATTTT. Protein sequence: CASSQDRADQPQHF.

V usage is TRBV7-8 and J usage is TRBJ2-5; 11 bases are a match to TRBD2. The junction had 9 bases not matched to a gene; V was cut back by 8 bases and J by 4 bases. The CDR3 has 15 residues. Germline V gives CDR1 SGHVS, CDR2 FQNEAQ. The CDR3 sequence is CASDRLAGSPETQYF. In nucleotides, the CDR3 is TGTGCCAGCGACCGACTAGCGGGGTCTCCAGAGACCCAGTACTTC. The complete variable domain, with remaining parts taken from reference TRBV7-8 and TRBJ2-5, reads GAGVSQSPRYKVAKRGQDVALRCDPISGHVSLFWYQQALGQGPEFLTYFQNEAQLDKSGLPSDRFFAERPEGSVSTLKIQRTQQEDSAVYLCASDRLAGSPETQYFGPGTRLLVL.

This clonotype was seen ten or more times. For the CDR3, the DNA is TGTGCCAGCAGCTTCTCGAGCGGGCCCCAAGAGACCCAGTACTTC. Translating it yields CASSFSSGPQETQYF. V usage is TRBV7-9 and J usage is TRBJ2-5, with D possibly being TRBD2 (6 bases). CDR1 and CDR2 from the germline V gene are SEHNR and FQNEAQ (reference sequence). This CDR3 spans 15 amino acids. V lost 3 bases and J lost 1, with 12 bases in between. Together with reference TRBV7-9 and TRBJ2-5, the CDR3 gives the full variable domain: DTGVSQNPRHKITKRGQNVTFRCDPISEHNRLYWYRQTLGQGPEFLTYFQNEAQLEKSRLLSDRFSAERPKGSFSTLEIQRTEQGDSAMYLCASSFSSGPQETQYFGPGTRLLVL.

This clonotype came up a few times. This chain links TRBV28 with TRBJ2-1, with D possibly matching TRBD1 (6 bases). The CDR3 runs 13 residues. Looked up from germline, CDR1 is MDHEN and CDR2 is SYDVKM. Trimming took off 5 bases at V and 6 bases at J, with 11 bases between the two ends. The CDR3 loop is CASSNLQGNEQFF. CDR3 DNA: TGTGCCAGCAGTAACTTACAGGGCAATGAGCAGTTCTTC.